This T cell receptor beta chain is from a study of blood T cell repertoires in COVID-19. Study-level information: Samples came from the United States, Italy and Spain, spanning acute and convalescent COVID-19. T cells, B-cell-depleted T cells, or PBMCs supplied cDNA or gDNA.

Original methodology: Amplifying reference gene primers gave estimates of nucleated cell counts. Profiling relied on immunoSEQ multiplex PCR, and the TCRdb table lists in-frame clones only, not all of them. D and trimming come from the DNA, and the V and J calls and clone size come from that table. Of about 62,000 clones in the sample, 76% were seen once. There are 14 residues in the CDR3. The germline V and J ends were trimmed by 0 bases and 2 bases, with 6 bases remaining between them. Germline V CDR1 and CDR2: KGHSY, FQNENV. The chain couples TRBV16 to TRBJ2-3; D unresolved. Specimen: peripheral blood. This clonotype was sampled from a woman aged 45-59 years with active or convalescent COVID-19. This CDR3 is CASSQSATTDTQYF. For the CDR3, the DNA is TGTGCCAGCAGCCAATCGGCAACCACAGATACGCAGTATTTT.